Below, 18 T cell receptor beta chains from the same sample are listed, as sequenced in a study of blood T cell repertoires in COVID-19. TCRdb's table, derived via immunoSEQ multiplex PCR, lists solely in-frame clones and lacks some. Here the sample spans some 99,000 clones, over 75% being singletons. What was sequenced was peripheral blood. These receptor sequences come from an elderly woman with acute or convalescent COVID-19.

The rearrangement joins TRBV19 to TRBJ2-2; the D gene is possibly TRBD2 (5 bases). CDR1 is LNHDA, CDR2 SQIVND, per germline (reference sequence). This CDR3 is built from 16 residues. Deletions cut 2 bases from V and 3 bases from J, with 13 bases between. CDR3 protein: CASSISGGEYTGELFF. In DNA, the CDR3 is TGTGCCAGTAGTATATCGGGTGGGGAGTACACCGGGGAGCTGTTTTTT.

The chain recombines TRBV24-1 with TRBJ2-4, with 9 bases fitting TRBD2. Germline V gene lookup returns CDR1 KGHDR and CDR2 SFDVKD. The CDR3 spans 15 residues. The junction had 5 bases not matched to a gene; V was cut back by 3 bases and J by 6 bases. CDR3 residues: CATSDPREGVNIQYF. The CDR3 DNA reads as TGTGCCACCAGTGATCCGCGGGAGGGGGTAAACATTCAGTACTTC.

V and J are TRBV5-6 and TRBJ1-5; possibly TRBD1 for D (6 bases). The CDR3 extends over 14 amino acids. The germline gives CDR1 SGHDT, CDR2 YYEEEE. The ends were cut back, 2 bases at V and 3 bases at J, with 9 bases in the middle. The CDR3 is CASSFQGPNQPQHF. CDR3 nucleotides: TGTGCCAGCAGCTTTCAGGGGCCCAATCAGCCCCAGCATTTT.

This clone was found once. This chain joins TRBV5-1 and TRBJ2-5; TRBD2 agrees at 9 bases. This CDR3 comprises 15 residues. V lost 2 bases, J lost 3 bases, and 5 bases stayed unmatched. Germline V gives CDR1 SGHRS, CDR2 YFSETQ. In DNA form, the CDR3 reads TGCGCCAGCAGCTTATGGCGGGGGGGAGAAGAGACCCAGTACTTC. Its translation: CASSLWRGGEETQYF.

The chain couples TRBV2 to TRBJ2-3, with 13 bases that match TRBD2. This CDR3 is 15 amino acids long. Trimming took 5 bases from V and 7 from J; bases not matched to a gene: 6. Germline V gene sequence: CDR1 SNHLY, CDR2 FYNNEI. CDR3 residues: CASSPGTSGAHTQYF. CDR3 coding DNA: TGTGCCAGCAGTCCCGGGACTAGCGGGGCCCATACGCAGTATTTT.

This clone occurred a few times. V is TRBV5-4 and J is TRBJ1-2; TRBD1 matches at 7 bases. This CDR3 has 14 amino acids. V gave up 4 bases and J gave up 1 base; unmatched junction bases: 4. Germline loops: CDR1 SGHNT, CDR2 YYREEE (reference sequence). CDR3 DNA: TGTGCCAGCAGCCCGGACAGGTTTAACTATGGCTACACCTTC. Its translation is CASSPDRFNYGYTF.

This clone appeared a single time. This chain links TRBV29-1 with TRBJ2-5; 8 nucleotides line up with TRBD1. This CDR3 has 12 residues. The junction had 3 bases not matched to a gene; V was cut back by 7 bases and J by 2 bases. Looked up from germline, CDR1 is SQVTM and CDR2 is ANQGSEA. CDR3 DNA sequence: TGCAGCGCCGACAGGGGACAAGAGACCCAGTACTTC. The encoded protein is CSADRGQETQYF.

The chain carries TRBV28 and TRBJ2-3; 8 bases fit TRBD2. The V and J ends lost 6 bases and 6 bases, in that order; junction bases with no gene match: 5. Germline values: CDR1 MDHEN, CDR2 SYDVKM. The CDR3 has 13 residues. This CDR3 is CASSPGGADTQYF. The CDR3 DNA sequence: TGTGCCAGCAGCCCGGGGGGGGCCGATACGCAGTATTTT.

The gene calls are TRBV9 and TRBJ2-3; maybe TRBD1 (5 bases). The V and J ends lost 2 bases and 6 bases respectively, with 16 bases between them. Looked up from germline, CDR1 is SGDLS and CDR2 is YYNGEE. This CDR3 is 15 amino acids long. CDR3 in DNA: TGTGCCAGCAGCGTCGCAGGGCAGGCGCCGGATACGCAGTATTTT. Translation: CASSVAGQAPDTQYF. The whole variable domain, remainder taken from reference TRBV9 and TRBJ2-3, is DSGVTQTPKHLITATGQRVTLRCSPRSGDLSVYWYQQSLDQGLQFLIQYYNGEERAKGNILERFSAQQFPDLHSELNLSSLELGDSALYFCASSVAGQAPDTQYFGPGTRLTVL.

V usage is TRBV7-9 and J usage is TRBJ1-1, with a possible D match to TRBD1 (5 bases). V was clipped by 1 base and J by 5 bases, with 8 bases between them. The CDR3 length is 13 residues. Germline V gene lookup returns CDR1 SEHNR and CDR2 FQNEAQ (reference sequence). The CDR3 is CASSLGGGTEAFF. CDR3 sequence (DNA): TGTGCCAGCAGCTTAGGCGGGGGGACTGAAGCTTTCTTT.

V and J are TRBV24-1 and TRBJ2-5, with 7 nucleotides matching TRBD2. Losses at the gene ends were 4 bases for V and 3 bases for J; bases not matched to a gene: 10. Germline CDR1 reads KGHDR; CDR2 reads SFDVKD. The CDR3 length is 16 residues. As DNA, the CDR3 is TGTGCCACCAGTGACCCCCCCCCGGCGGGGGAAGAGACCCAGTACTTC. Its protein is CATSDPPPAGEETQYF.

This clone occurred once. The rearrangement uses TRBV11-2 and TRBJ1-6; possible D gene TRBD1, 5 bases. The CDR3 length is 15 residues. CDR1 and CDR2 from the germline V gene are SGHAT and FQNNGV. V was clipped by 2 bases and J by 4 bases, with 9 bases between them. The CDR3 nucleotides read TGTGCCAGCAGCTTAACGGGGGATTATAATTCACCCCTCCACTTT. Its translation is CASSLTGDYNSPLHF. The full variable domain, in which reference TRBV11-2 and TRBJ1-6 provide the parts outside the CDR3, is EAGVAQSPRYKIIEKRQSVAFWCNPISGHATLYWYQQILGQGPKLLIQFQNNGVVDDSQLPKDRFSAERLKGVDSTLKIQPAKLEDSAVYLCASSLTGDYNSPLHFGNGTRLTVT.

CDR3 in amino acids: CATSDSRQGGFSEQYF. CDR3 DNA: TGTGCCACCAGTGACAGCCGACAGGGTGGCTTTTCCGAGCAGTACTTC. The J gene is TRBJ2-7, the V gene TRBV24-1; TRBD1 agrees at 7 bases. J gave up 6 bases and V 4 bases, and 14 bases lay outside the gene matches. The CDR3 extends over 16 amino acids. CDR1 is KGHDR, CDR2 SFDVKD, per germline.

V and J are TRBV7-9 and TRBJ2-5; 7 nucleotides align to TRBD2. The CDR3 length is 17 residues. Germline trimming cut 1 base from V and 2 bases from J; bases unmatched to any gene: 10. Germline assignment: CDR1 SEHNR and CDR2 FQNEAQ (reference sequence). CDR3: CASSLGSGAGVQETQYF. CDR3 coding DNA: TGTGCCAGCAGCTTAGGTTCTGGGGCGGGGGTACAAGAGACCCAGTACTTC.

The CDR3 region is CASSRDSQETQYF. In DNA, the CDR3 is TGTGCCAGCAGCCGGGACAGCCAAGAGACCCAGTACTTC. V usage is TRBV2 and J usage is TRBJ2-5, with TRBD1 identical over 7 bases. The CDR3 contains 13 residues. The V gene end was trimmed by 6 bases and the J gene end by 1 base; junction bases not matched to a gene: 2. The V gene's germline CDR1 is SNHLY and CDR2 FYNNEI.

About this clone: This sample also contains other DNA sequences that code for the same CDR3. The V call is TRBV19, the J call TRBJ1-5, with D hard to call. CDR3 length: 13 amino acids. Trimming removed 0 bases at V and 5 bases at J, with 5 bases between. Germline CDR1 and CDR2: LNHDA and SQIVND (reference sequence). CDR3 sequence reads: CASSIDRDQPQHF. CDR3 bases: TGTGCCAGTAGTATAGATCGAGATCAGCCCCAGCATTTT.

The J gene is TRBJ1-1, the V gene TRBV27, with D perhaps TRBD1 (5 bases). Germline CDR1 and CDR2: MNHEY and SMNVEV (reference sequence). The V and J ends lost 2 bases and 0 bases respectively, with 13 bases between them. The CDR3 contains 16 residues. The CDR3 reads CASSLAAGYMNTEAFF. DNA of the CDR3: TGTGCCAGCAGTTTAGCGGCAGGGTACATGAACACTGAAGCTTTCTTT.

This clone was observed a single time. The chain has TRBV11-2 and TRBJ1-6, with 9 bases identical to TRBD1. The CDR3 totals 16 residues. V shed 2 bases, J shed 9 bases, and the junction held 8 bases outside the gene matches. Germline V gene data show CDR1 as SGHAT and CDR2 as FQNNGV. CDR3 nucleotide sequence: TGTGCCAGCAGCTTATCGGGACAGGGAGATGTTTCACCCCTCCACTTT. Protein product: CASSLSGQGDVSPLHF.